The 21 T cell receptor beta chains in this list originate from one sample, sequenced in a study of cytomegalovirus exposure and HLA in healthy donors listed by TCRdb under 2017. The library was built by means of the immunoSEQ multiplex PCR assay. For the multiplex PCR, a mixture combining 60 forward primers for TCR Vbeta segments and 13 reverse primers for TCR Jbeta segments was used. Imported from immuneACCESS, the table was reduced by TCRdb to in-frame sequences with V and J called. These copies leave out some clones; in studies compared against another copy, an unresolved V gene accounts for under half, and the cause of the remainder is not known. The sample data list about 190,000 clones, and about 85% of these were observed just once. About 1% of the sample comes from the top ten. Input material: PBMCs. These receptors were obtained from a boy younger than 10 in good health and CMV-seronegative.

The chain uses TRBV27 and TRBJ2-7; 9 nucleotides align to TRBD1. The V gene's germline CDR1 is MNHEY and CDR2 SMNVEV (reference sequence). V gave up 10 bases and J gave up 4 bases; unmatched junction bases: 8. This CDR3 spans 13 amino acids. The CDR3 DNA reads TGTGCCACCAAACAGGGGGCAGGGTACGAGCAGTACTTC. Protein: CATKQGAGYEQYF.

This clone was seen only a few times. This chain's CDR3 is CASSRGSEKLFF. The CDR3 DNA reads as TGTGCCAGCAGCAGGGGTTCTGAAAAACTGTTTTTT. V is TRBV2 and J is TRBJ1-4; a weak D match, TRBD1 (6 bases). The CDR3 has 12 amino acids. The germline gives CDR1 SNHLY, CDR2 FYNNEI. V lost 6 bases and J 7 bases, leaving 9 bases between the germline ends. Full variable domain (outside the CDR3, taken from reference TRBV2 and TRBJ1-4): EPEVTQTPSHQVTQMGQEVILRCVPISNHLYFYWYRQILGQKVEFLVSFYNNEISEKSEIFDDQFSVERPDGSNFTLKIRSTKLEDSAMYFCASSRGSEKLFFGSGTQLSVL.

This chain uses TRBV28 with TRBJ1-3; the match to TRBD1 covers 7 bases. The length of the CDR3 is 15 residues. Germline lookup yields CDR1 MDHEN and CDR2 SYDVKM. The V gene end was trimmed by 3 bases and the J gene end by 0 bases; junction bases not matched to a gene: 2. CDR3 nucleotides: TGTGCCAGCAGTTTCGACAGGGCCTCTGGAAACACCATATATTTT. Protein sequence: CASSFDRASGNTIYF. The full variable domain, rest sourced from reference TRBV28 and TRBJ1-3, is DVKVTQSSRYLVKRTGEKVFLECVQDMDHENMFWYRQDPGLGLRLIYFSYDVKMKEKGDIPEGYSVSREKKERFSLILESASTNQTSMYLCASSFDRASGNTIYFGEGSWLTVV.

The chain uses TRBV5-4 and TRBJ2-5; 10 bases line up with TRBD2. The CDR3 consists of 15 residues. V lost 0 bases and J lost 2; bases outside the gene matches: 1. Germline V CDR1 and CDR2: SGHNT, YYREEE (reference sequence). CDR3 region: CASSLASGRQETQYF. For the CDR3, the DNA is TGTGCCAGCAGCTTGGCTAGCGGGAGACAAGAGACCCAGTACTTC.

This chain joins TRBV10-3 and TRBJ2-7; possible D gene TRBD2, 6 bases. V shed 10 bases and J shed 1 base, with 17 bases lying between them. This CDR3 is 14 amino acids long. Germline values: CDR1 ENHRY, CDR2 SYGVKD. CDR3 in amino acids: CATTATGGSYEQYF. The CDR3 bases are TGTGCCACCACCGCGACCGGGGGTTCCTACGAGCAGTACTTC.

CDR3 sequence reads: CASSLRETGVPEAFF. DNA of the CDR3: TGTGCCAGCAGCTTACGTGAGACAGGGGTTCCTGAAGCTTTCTTT. The V gene is TRBV11-2, the J gene TRBJ1-1, with TRBD1 matching over 8 bases. CDR1 and CDR2 (germline): SGHAT, FQNNGV. Unmatched junction bases numbered 8, after V lost 2 bases and J lost 6 bases. The CDR3 has 15 amino acids.

The chain carries TRBV6-1 and TRBJ2-4, with D possibly matching TRBD1 (6 bases). This CDR3 comprises 14 residues. Trimming shortened V by 6 bases and J by 4 bases, and 13 bases separated the two germline ends. The germline CDR1 and CDR2 sequences are MNHNS and SASEGT. The chain's CDR3 is CASRARDIKNIQYF. The CDR3 nucleotides read TGTGCCAGCAGGGCCCGGGACATAAAAAACATTCAGTACTTC.

The chain recombines TRBV5-1 with TRBJ2-1; D remains ambiguous. CDR3 length: 14 residues. The V gene's germline CDR1 is SGHRS and CDR2 YFSETQ. V lost 0 bases and J lost 2, with 6 bases in between. This chain's CDR3 is CASSLESAYNEQFF. The DNA for the CDR3 is TGCGCCAGCAGCTTGGAGAGCGCCTACAATGAGCAGTTCTTC.

CDR3 bases: TGTGCCAGCAGCGTAGGCGGAACCGATACGCAGTATTTT. It is translated as CASSVGGTDTQYF. This rearrangement joins TRBV9 to TRBJ2-3, with no clear D. The V end was cut by 0 bases, the J end by 6 bases, with 8 bases between. Per germline, CDR1 SGDLS and CDR2 YYNGEE. The CDR3 is made up of 13 amino acids.

The J gene is TRBJ2-5, the V gene TRBV4-1, with D hard to call. CDR1 and CDR2 (germline): MGHRA, YSYEKL. The V end lost 1 base, the J end lost 5 bases, and 17 bases lay between the germline ends. This CDR3 is built from 16 residues. As DNA, the CDR3 is TGCGCCAGCAGCCAAGTGGCGGAGAGGAGATTGGAGACCCAGTACTTC. This translates into CASSQVAERRLETQYF.

The gene calls are TRBV30 and TRBJ1-1; D unresolved. Trimming shortened V by 3 bases and J by 3 bases, and 11 bases separated the two germline ends. Germline loops: CDR1 GTSNPN, CDR2 SVGIG (reference sequence). This CDR3 has 13 amino acids. CDR3 nucleotide sequence: TGTGCCTGGAGCGAGGGCCAGCACACTGAAGCTTTCTTT. It encodes CAWSEGQHTEAFF. The whole variable domain, remainder taken from reference TRBV30 and TRBJ1-1, is SQTIHQWPATLVQPVGSPLSLECTVEGTSNPNLYWYRQAAGRGLQLLFYSVGIGQISSEVPQNLSASRPQDRQFILSSKKLLLSDSGFYLCAWSEGQHTEAFFGQGTRLTVV.

V usage is TRBV19 and J usage is TRBJ1-5; 8 bases are a match to TRBD1. With 0 bases clipped from V and 4 bases from J, the junction kept 11 bases outside the gene matches. The CDR3 extends over 18 amino acids. Germline lookup yields CDR1 LNHDA and CDR2 SQIVND (reference sequence). In nucleotides, the CDR3 is TGTGCCAGTAGTATAGATATTGCGTCCGGGACAGGAAATCAGCCCCAGCATTTT. Translation gives CASSIDIASGTGNQPQHF.

The V gene is TRBV19, the J gene TRBJ1-3, with TRBD1 identical over 7 bases. The J segment lost 0 bases and the V segment lost 9 bases, leaving 8 bases of the junction unmatched. The CDR3 runs 15 residues. Germline V gene sequence: CDR1 LNHDA, CDR2 SQIVND (reference sequence). The CDR3 loop is CASRTDRYSGNTIYF. The CDR3, as DNA: TGTGCCAGCAGGACGGACAGGTACTCTGGAAACACCATATATTTT.

The chain links TRBV5-1 to TRBJ1-1; no reliable D call. CDR3 length: 15 amino acids. Trimming stripped 0 bases from V and 4 bases from J, with 13 bases between. Germline loops: CDR1 SGHRS, CDR2 YFSETQ. As DNA, the CDR3 is TGCGCCAGCAGCTTGGGGTTTTTGGGCGCCACTGAAGCTTTCTTT. Translation gives CASSLGFLGATEAFF.

The chain joins TRBV28 to TRBJ2-5; 8 bases align to TRBD1. Trimming cost V 7 bases and J 5 bases; bases outside gene matches: 6. Germline loops: CDR1 MDHEN, CDR2 SYDVKM. The CDR3 is 13 amino acids. The CDR3 loop reads CASTPGTGETQYF. DNA for the CDR3: TGTGCCAGCACACCCGGGACAGGCGAGACCCAGTACTTC.

The V and J genes are TRBV6-1 and TRBJ1-1, with D unclear. CDR3 size: 14 residues. CDR1 and CDR2 from the germline V gene are MNHNS and SASEGT. V lost 1 base and J 0 bases, leaving 6 bases between the germline ends. The CDR3 DNA follows: TGTGCCAGCAGTGAAGTATTCTTGAACACTGAAGCTTTCTTT. It is translated as CASSEVFLNTEAFF.

The chain recombines TRBV27 with TRBJ2-3, with 7 bases fitting TRBD2. The CDR3 is made up of 17 amino acids. CDR1 and CDR2 from the germline V gene are MNHEY and SMNVEV (reference sequence). With 10 bases clipped from V and 3 bases from J, the junction kept 19 bases outside the gene matches. The CDR3 bases are TGTGCCACCGGGCTAAACCATGCCGACGGGGGGACAGATACGCAGTATTTT. Its translation: CATGLNHADGGTDTQYF.

V usage is TRBV7-2 and J usage is TRBJ2-1, with D perhaps TRBD1 (6 bases). The V gene's germline CDR1 is SGHTA and CDR2 FQGNSA. This CDR3 is 18 amino acids long. V was shortened by 1 base and J by 0 bases, with 16 bases between the two germline ends. This CDR3 reads CASSLGPGAGVSYNEQFF. The CDR3 DNA sequence: TGTGCCAGCAGCTTAGGCCCAGGGGCGGGCGTCTCCTACAATGAGCAGTTCTTC.

This chain uses TRBV11-2 with TRBJ1-3, with 8 bases identical to TRBD1. The germline V gene encodes CDR1 SGHAT and CDR2 FQNNGV. The CDR3 sequence is 14 residues long. The junction had 4 bases not matched to a gene; V was cut back by 7 bases and J by 2 bases. CDR3 amino acids: CASNPDRAGNTIYF. In DNA, the CDR3 is TGTGCCAGCAACCCGGACAGGGCTGGAAACACCATATATTTT. Complete variable domain (other parts from reference TRBV11-2 and TRBJ1-3): EAGVAQSPRYKIIEKRQSVAFWCNPISGHATLYWYQQILGQGPKLLIQFQNNGVVDDSQLPKDRFSAERLKGVDSTLKIQPAKLEDSAVYLCASNPDRAGNTIYFGEGSWLTVV.

The table lists this clone with a count of one. V is TRBV4-1 and J is TRBJ1-3; a weak D match, TRBD1 (5 bases). The length of the CDR3 is 16 residues. Germline assignment: CDR1 MGHRA and CDR2 YSYEKL. V was clipped by 5 bases and J by 4 bases, with 18 bases between them. CDR3 nucleotides: TGCGCCAGCAGCGCCCCCGGGACGGCGGGAGGAAACACCATATATTTT. It specifies CASSAPGTAGGNTIYF.

V and J are TRBV5-1 and TRBJ2-1; 9 nucleotides line up with TRBD2. Germline CDR1 and CDR2: SGHRS and YFSETQ. CDR3 length: 15 amino acids. J was trimmed by 3 bases and V by 0 bases; bases with no gene match: 1. CDR3 nucleotide sequence: TGCGCCAGCAGCTTGGCGACTAGCGGCTACAATGAGCAGTTCTTC. As protein: CASSLATSGYNEQFF.